Below are 29 T cell receptor beta chains sequenced from a single sample in a study of shared clonotypes between healthy human individuals. Assay used: immunoSEQ multiplex PCR; TCRdb lists only in-frame clones, some missing. The sample lists some 2 million clones, roughly 96% occurring once. The sequenced sample consisted of naive CD4+ T cells sorted from blood. Subset noted: CD45RA+ positively selected. These receptor sequences come from a man younger than 35 in good health.

About this clone: Distinct nucleotide sequences in the sample also encode this CDR3. The chain employs TRBV19 and TRBJ1-5, with 9 bases lining up with TRBD1. From germline, CDR1 is LNHDA and CDR2 SQIVND (reference sequence). V trimming: 0 bases; J trimming: 7 bases; junction bases outside the gene matches: 4. The length of the CDR3 is 15 residues. The CDR3 reads CASSIEGQGGQPQHF. The CDR3 DNA reads TGTGCCAGTAGTATAGAGGGACAGGGCGGACAGCCCCAGCATTTT.

In the case of this clone: Distinct nucleotide sequences in the sample also encode this CDR3. The chain links TRBV25-1 to TRBJ2-7; tentatively, D is TRBD1 or TRBD2 (5 bases each). V lost 3 bases to trimming and J lost 3 bases, with 12 bases between them. The CDR3 totals 14 residues. The V gene's germline CDR1 is MGHDK and CDR2 SYGVNS. This CDR3 is CASSEAGSSYEQYF. Here the CDR3 DNA reads TGTGCCAGCAGTGAGGCAGGGAGTAGCTACGAGCAGTACTTC.

The rearrangement joins TRBV4-2 to TRBJ1-5; possibly TRBD1 for D (5 bases). CDR3 length equals 15 residues. Germline V gives CDR1 LGHNA, CDR2 YNFKEQ. The V end lost 4 bases, the J end lost 5 bases, and 15 bases lay between the germline ends. In DNA form, the CDR3 reads TGTGCCAGCAGCCGCCGGGACGGAGAGGATCAGCCCCAGCATTTT. This codes for CASSRRDGEDQPQHF.

This clone was found once. The gene calls are TRBV2 and TRBJ1-2, with D perhaps matching TRBD1 (5 bases). CDR3 length: 13 residues. Looked up from germline, CDR1 is SNHLY and CDR2 is FYNNEI. Trimming pared 4 bases from V and 2 bases from J, leaving 8 bases between. The CDR3 region is CASSVNRNYGYTF. CDR3 in DNA: TGTGCCAGCAGTGTGAACAGGAACTATGGCTACACCTTC.

The V and J genes are TRBV11-2 and TRBJ2-3; the match to TRBD2 covers 9 bases. The germline CDR1 and CDR2 sequences are SGHAT and FQNNGV. The CDR3 runs 15 residues. The junction had 6 bases not matched to a gene; V was cut back by 5 bases and J by 3 bases. DNA for the CDR3: TGTGCCAGCAGCCAAACTAGCGGGTATACAGATACGCAGTATTTT. Amino acids: CASSQTSGYTDTQYF.

The chain uses TRBV5-1 and TRBJ2-1; no clear D gene. CDR3 size: 11 residues. CDR1 and CDR2 (germline): SGHRS, YFSETQ. The V and J ends lost 5 bases and 6 bases respectively, with 6 bases between them. The CDR3 DNA reads as TGCGCCAGCAGGAAAGCCAATGAGCAGTTCTTC. It specifies CASRKANEQFF.

The chain employs TRBV5-1 and TRBJ1-3; D is uncertain. This CDR3 contains 14 residues. Germline assignment: CDR1 SGHRS and CDR2 YFSETQ. The V gene lost 4 bases and the J gene lost 0 bases, with 8 bases spanning the gap. DNA of the CDR3: TGCGCCAGCAGCGGGCAGCCCTCTGGAAACACCATATATTTT. It codes for CASSGQPSGNTIYF.

V gene TRBV19 combines with J gene TRBJ1-5; D not resolved. Germline V CDR1 and CDR2: LNHDA, SQIVND (reference sequence). This CDR3 region has 15 residues. V was pared by 7 bases and J by 4 bases, with 17 bases between. CDR3 sequence (DNA): TGTGCCAGTACTTTGGGGTGGCAGCAAAATCAGCCCCAGCATTTT. This encodes CASTLGWQQNQPQHF.

V gene TRBV2 combines with J gene TRBJ1-4; D unclear. The CDR3 length is 13 residues. Germline CDR1 is SNHLY and CDR2 is FYNNEI. V was pared by 7 bases and J by 8 bases, with 14 bases between. CDR3 coding DNA: TGTGCCAGCAAGGACGGTCCCTTAGAAAAACTGTTTTTT. Its translation: CASKDGPLEKLFF.

This sequence joins TRBV7-2 and TRBJ2-5, with a possible D match to TRBD1 (5 bases). This CDR3 is built from 14 residues. From germline, CDR1 is SGHTA and CDR2 FQGNSA. V was trimmed by 2 bases and J by 5 bases, leaving 12 bases between them. CDR3 sequence (DNA): TGTGCCAGCAGCTTACCGGACAACTCGGAGACCCAGTACTTC. This encodes CASSLPDNSETQYF.

The rearrangement joins TRBV19 to TRBJ1-5; 9 bases agree with TRBD1. The germline gives CDR1 LNHDA, CDR2 SQIVND (reference sequence). Trimming took 1 base from V and 4 from J; bases not matched to a gene: 5. The CDR3 length is 16 residues. The CDR3 loop is CASSIVGGTGNQPQHF. The CDR3, as DNA: TGTGCCAGTAGTATAGTTGGAGGGACAGGGAATCAGCCCCAGCATTTT.

The chain joins TRBV18 to TRBJ2-3; D call uncertain. From germline, CDR1 is KGHSH and CDR2 LQKENI. This CDR3 spans 13 amino acids. V was pared by 1 base and J by 5 bases, with 7 bases between. Here the CDR3 DNA reads TGTGCCAGCTCACCACTTTTGGTAGATACGCAGTATTTT. It translates to CASSPLLVDTQYF.

The genes are TRBV6-6 and TRBJ1-1; no clear D. Germline loops: CDR1 MNHNY, CDR2 SVGAGI (reference sequence). The CDR3 consists of 12 residues. V lost 5 bases and J lost 8, with 12 bases in between. The CDR3 DNA sequence: TGTGCCAGCAGTGCCCAAGACTACGAAGCTTTCTTT. Translated, it gives CASSAQDYEAFF.

This sequence joins TRBV4-3 and TRBJ2-1, with 8 positions matching TRBD2. CDR1 LGHNA and CDR2 YSLEER come from the germline V gene. V gave up 1 base and J gave up 4 bases; unmatched junction bases: 9. The length of the CDR3 is 17 residues. The CDR3 DNA is TGCGCCAGCAGCCAAGTGCTTCTGGCGGGAGGATACAATGAGCAGTTCTTC. It encodes CASSQVLLAGGYNEQFF.

A single count supports this clone. Additional DNA sequences in this sample encode the identical CDR3. The V and J genes are TRBV27 and TRBJ2-7; perhaps D is TRBD1 or TRBD2 (5 bases each). The CDR3 totals 13 residues. Germline assignment: CDR1 MNHEY and CDR2 SMNVEV (reference sequence). V was pared by 8 bases and J by 0 bases, with 11 bases between. CDR3 bases: TGTGCCAGCGGCCGGGACGGCTCCTACGAGCAGTACTTC. Translation gives CASGRDGSYEQYF.

The rearrangement links TRBV5-4 to TRBJ2-1; 13 positions agree with TRBD2. Germline V lookup: CDR1 SGHNT, CDR2 YYREEE (reference sequence). This CDR3 is built from 16 residues. J gave up 8 bases and V 0 bases, and 5 bases lay outside the gene matches. Written as DNA, the CDR3 is TGTGCCAGCAGCTTGGGGACTAGCGGGAGAAGGGATGAGCAGTTCTTC. This translates into CASSLGTSGRRDEQFF.

As for this clone: The sample contains more than one DNA sequence encoding this CDR3. This chain joins TRBV5-6 and TRBJ1-2; 8 positions agree with TRBD1. CDR3 length: 14 residues. Germline values: CDR1 SGHDT, CDR2 YYEEEE. After removal of 4 bases from V and 2 bases from J, the junction contained 4 bases not matched to a gene. The CDR3 DNA is TGTGCCAGCAGCCCTGGACAGGGAAACTATGGCTACACCTTC. This translates into CASSPGQGNYGYTF.

The rearrangement uses TRBV4-2 and TRBJ2-1, with no clear D. The V end lost 4 bases, the J end lost 4 bases, and 11 bases lay between the germline ends. The CDR3 has 14 amino acids. Germline lookup yields CDR1 LGHNA and CDR2 YNFKEQ. CDR3 nucleotides: TGTGCCAGCAGCCCTGGAGCGACTTACAATGAGCAGTTCTTC. Protein product: CASSPGATYNEQFF.

This clone occurred a few times. The chain couples TRBV4-1 to TRBJ1-5, with a weak D call TRBD1 (6 bases). This CDR3 comprises 15 residues. Germline CDR1 and CDR2: MGHRA and YSYEKL. The V end was cut by 1 base, the J end by 0 bases, with 7 bases between. The CDR3 bases are TGCGCCAGCAGCCAAGGGACAGTTAGCAATCAGCCCCAGCATTTT. It codes for CASSQGTVSNQPQHF.

This clone appeared a single time. V and J are TRBV28 and TRBJ1-1; a possible D gene is TRBD1 (5 bases). The CDR3 runs 12 residues. CDR1 is MDHEN, CDR2 SYDVKM, per germline. V was trimmed by 7 bases and J by 8 bases, leaving 14 bases between them. The CDR3 coding sequence is TGTGCCAGCACCGGAGGGGTTTGGGAAGCTTTCTTT. Translating gives CASTGGVWEAFF. The complete variable domain, with remaining parts taken from reference TRBV28 and TRBJ1-1, reads DVKVTQSSRYLVKRTGEKVFLECVQDMDHENMFWYRQDPGLGLRLIYFSYDVKMKEKGDIPEGYSVSREKKERFSLILESASTNQTSMYLCASTGGVWEAFFGQGTRLTVV.

The chain links TRBV6-5 to TRBJ1-2; no firm D call. CDR1 is MNHEY, CDR2 SVGAGI, per germline. CDR3 length: 14 amino acids. V lost 6 bases to trimming and J lost 0 bases, with 11 bases between them. The CDR3 DNA is TGTGCCAGCAGCCGGACTCCCTCTAACTATGGCTACACCTTC. Residues: CASSRTPSNYGYTF.

Note on this clone: A much larger clone differs from this one at a single base, so this may be a read error. This specimen includes other DNA sequences encoding the same CDR3. V usage is TRBV27 and J usage is TRBJ1-1, with D possibly matching TRBD1 (6 bases). The CDR3 length is 13 residues. CDR1 and CDR2 from the germline V gene are MNHEY and SMNVEV (reference sequence). V was shortened by 6 bases and J by 1 base, with 9 bases between the two germline ends. The CDR3 is CASSLTGNTEAFF. The CDR3 DNA reads TGTGCCAGCAGCTTGACAGGGAACACTGAAGCTTTCTTT.

The chain uses TRBV5-1 and TRBJ1-6, with D possibly TRBD1 on 6 matching bases. This CDR3 region has 14 residues. The germline V and J ends were trimmed by 0 bases and 9 bases, with 10 bases remaining between them. From germline, CDR1 is SGHRS and CDR2 YFSETQ. The CDR3 DNA reads TGCGCCAGCAGCTTGGGACAGGAACTTTCACCCCTCCACTTT. Translated: CASSLGQELSPLHF.

The chain uses TRBV4-3 and TRBJ2-7; TRBD2 might be the D (6 bases). V lost 0 bases and J lost 0, with 12 bases in between. This CDR3 has 16 residues. Germline CDR1 is LGHNA and CDR2 is YSLEER. The CDR3 bases are TGCGCCAGCAGCCAAGATCCGGGAGAAGGCTCCTACGAGCAGTACTTC. Amino acids: CASSQDPGEGSYEQYF.

J is TRBJ2-1 and V is TRBV7-9; 8 bases are shared with TRBD2. Germline V gives CDR1 SEHNR, CDR2 FQNEAQ (reference sequence). This CDR3 is built from 15 residues. The J segment lost 6 bases and the V segment lost 1 base, leaving 5 bases of the junction unmatched. The CDR3 coding sequence is TGTGCCAGCAGCTTAGATAGCGGGACCCCCAATGAGCAGTTCTTC. It yields the protein CASSLDSGTPNEQFF.

Here the CDR3 DNA reads TGTGCCAGCAGCTTAGAACATCGGAACACTGAAGCTTTCTTT. Translation: CASSLEHRNTEAFF. The chain carries TRBV11-2 and TRBJ1-1; D remains unclear. Looked up from germline, CDR1 is SGHAT and CDR2 is FQNNGV. The length of the CDR3 is 14 residues. V dropped 0 bases and J dropped 1 base, with 6 bases sitting between them.

J is TRBJ2-7 and V is TRBV18; a weak D match, TRBD2 (6 bases). Trimming stripped 5 bases from V and 6 bases from J, with 11 bases between. The CDR3 is 12 amino acids. CDR1 and CDR2 (germline): KGHSH, LQKENI. This CDR3 is CASSGDGGEQYF. CDR3 nucleotides: TGTGCCAGCTCAGGGGACGGGGGCGAGCAGTACTTC.

The chain links TRBV7-2 to TRBJ2-7, with 8 bases fitting TRBD1. Germline values: CDR1 SGHTA, CDR2 FQGNSA. CDR3 size: 15 residues. Losses at the gene ends were 3 bases for V and 4 bases for J; bases not matched to a gene: 8. As DNA, the CDR3 is TGTGCCAGCAGCTTCGGACAGGGCGTGTTGTACGAGCAGTACTTC. This gives the protein CASSFGQGVLYEQYF.

The chain employs TRBV6-5 and TRBJ1-1, with TRBD1 matching over 7 bases. Germline values: CDR1 MNHEY, CDR2 SVGAGI. The V and J ends lost 6 bases and 8 bases, in that order; junction bases with no gene match: 15. The CDR3 is made up of 15 amino acids. The CDR3 sequence is CASRYTGVTPGEAFF. The CDR3 nucleotides read TGTGCCAGCAGGTATACAGGGGTCACTCCCGGCGAAGCTTTCTTT.